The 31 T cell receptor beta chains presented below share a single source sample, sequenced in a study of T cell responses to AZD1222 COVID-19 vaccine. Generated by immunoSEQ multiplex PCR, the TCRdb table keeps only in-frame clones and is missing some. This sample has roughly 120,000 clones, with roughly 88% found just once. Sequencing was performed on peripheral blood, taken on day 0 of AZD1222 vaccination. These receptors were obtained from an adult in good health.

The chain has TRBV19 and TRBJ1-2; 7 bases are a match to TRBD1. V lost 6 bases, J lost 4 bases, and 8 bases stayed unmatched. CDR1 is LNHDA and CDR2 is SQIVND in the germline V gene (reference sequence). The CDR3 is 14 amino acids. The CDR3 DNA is TGTGCCAGTAGGCATCAGGGACAGAGCTATGGCTACACCTTC. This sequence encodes CASRHQGQSYGYTF.

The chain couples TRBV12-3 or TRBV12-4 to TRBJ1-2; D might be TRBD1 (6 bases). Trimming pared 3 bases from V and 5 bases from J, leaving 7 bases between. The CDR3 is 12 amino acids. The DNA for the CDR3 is TGTGCCAGCAGTTTGAGGGGGTATGGCTACACCTTC. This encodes CASSLRGYGYTF.

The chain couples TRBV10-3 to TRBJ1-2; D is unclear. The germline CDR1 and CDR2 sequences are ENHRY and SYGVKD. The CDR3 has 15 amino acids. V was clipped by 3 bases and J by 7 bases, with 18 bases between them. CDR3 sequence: CAISDVVPLEGGYTF. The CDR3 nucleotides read TGTGCCATCAGTGACGTTGTCCCTTTAGAGGGTGGCTACACCTTC.

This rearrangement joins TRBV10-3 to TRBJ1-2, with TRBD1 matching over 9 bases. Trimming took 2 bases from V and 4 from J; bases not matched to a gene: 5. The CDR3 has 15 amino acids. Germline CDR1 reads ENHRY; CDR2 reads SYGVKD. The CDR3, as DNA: TGTGCCATCAGTGAGGGGACAGGGAGCGGCTATGGCTACACCTTC. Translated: CAISEGTGSGYGYTF.

The chain's CDR3 is CASTEDHTGELFF. As DNA, the CDR3 is TGTGCCAGCACCGAGGACCACACCGGGGAGCTGTTTTTT. V usage is TRBV12-3 or TRBV12-4 and J usage is TRBJ2-2; D not certain. The CDR3 length is 13 residues. The V end lost 7 bases, the J end lost 3 bases, and 9 bases lay between the germline ends.

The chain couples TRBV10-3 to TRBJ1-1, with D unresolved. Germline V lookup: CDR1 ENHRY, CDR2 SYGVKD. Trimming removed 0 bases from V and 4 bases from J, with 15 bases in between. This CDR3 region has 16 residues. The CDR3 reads CAISESMALSGTEAFF. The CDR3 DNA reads TGTGCCATCAGTGAGTCGATGGCCCTCTCGGGCACTGAAGCTTTCTTT.

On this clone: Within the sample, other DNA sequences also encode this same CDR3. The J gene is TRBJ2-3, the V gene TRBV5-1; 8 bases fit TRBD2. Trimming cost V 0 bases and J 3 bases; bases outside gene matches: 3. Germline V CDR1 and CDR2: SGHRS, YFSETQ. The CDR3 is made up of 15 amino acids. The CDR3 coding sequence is TGCGCCAGCAGCTTGGCCGGGACTAGGACAGATACGCAGTATTTT. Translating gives CASSLAGTRTDTQYF.

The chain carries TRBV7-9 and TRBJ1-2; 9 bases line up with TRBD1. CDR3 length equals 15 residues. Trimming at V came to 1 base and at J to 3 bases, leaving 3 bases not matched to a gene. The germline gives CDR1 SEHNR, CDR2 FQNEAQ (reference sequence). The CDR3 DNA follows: TGTGCCAGCAGCTTAGACAGGGGGCAAGACTATGGCTACACCTTC. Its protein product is CASSLDRGQDYGYTF. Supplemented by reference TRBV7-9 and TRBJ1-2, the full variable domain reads DTGVSQNPRHKITKRGQNVTFRCDPISEHNRLYWYRQTLGQGPEFLTYFQNEAQLEKSRLLSDRFSAERPKGSFSTLEIQRTEQGDSAMYLCASSLDRGQDYGYTFGSGTRLTVV.

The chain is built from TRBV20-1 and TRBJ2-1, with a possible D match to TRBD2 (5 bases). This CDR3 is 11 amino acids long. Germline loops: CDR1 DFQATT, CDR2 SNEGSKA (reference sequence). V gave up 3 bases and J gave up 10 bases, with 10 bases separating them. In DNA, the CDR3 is TGCAGTGCTAGGTGGCTAGCCGAGCAGTTCTTC. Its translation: CSARWLAEQFF.

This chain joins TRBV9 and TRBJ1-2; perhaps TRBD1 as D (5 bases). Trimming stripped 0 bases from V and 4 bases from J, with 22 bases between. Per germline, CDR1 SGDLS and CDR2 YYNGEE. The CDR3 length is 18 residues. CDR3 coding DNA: TGTGCCAGCAGCGTAGCTACCGGGACCATGGGTAGTGTCTATGGCTACACCTTC. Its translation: CASSVATGTMGSVYGYTF.

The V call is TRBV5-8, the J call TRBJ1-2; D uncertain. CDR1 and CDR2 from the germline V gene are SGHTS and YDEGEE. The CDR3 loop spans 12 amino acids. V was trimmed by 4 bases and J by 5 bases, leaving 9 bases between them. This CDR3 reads CASSRTPYGYTF. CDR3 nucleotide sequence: TGTGCCAGCAGCCGGACCCCTTATGGCTACACCTTC.

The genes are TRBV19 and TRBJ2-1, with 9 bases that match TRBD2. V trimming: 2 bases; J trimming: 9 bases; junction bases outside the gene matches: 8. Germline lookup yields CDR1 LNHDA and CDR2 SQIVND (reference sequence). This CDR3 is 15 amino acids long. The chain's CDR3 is CASSIHWTSVGEQFF. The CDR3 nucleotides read TGTGCCAGTAGTATACACTGGACTAGCGTGGGTGAGCAGTTCTTC.

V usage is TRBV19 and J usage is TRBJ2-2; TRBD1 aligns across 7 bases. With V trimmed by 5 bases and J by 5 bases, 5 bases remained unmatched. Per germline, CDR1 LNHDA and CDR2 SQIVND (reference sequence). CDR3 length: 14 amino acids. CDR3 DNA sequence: TGTGCCAGTAGTCAAGGGGGCCGGACCGGGGAGCTGTTTTTT. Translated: CASSQGGRTGELFF.

CDR3 protein: CASSRLLTSTDTQYF. In nucleotides, the CDR3 is TGTGCCAGCAGCCGACTGCTTACTAGCACAGATACGCAGTATTTT. This sequence joins TRBV7-9 and TRBJ2-3; no clear D gene. V was pared by 5 bases and J by 0 bases, with 12 bases between. Germline V CDR1 and CDR2: SEHNR, FQNEAQ (reference sequence). The CDR3 is 15 amino acids.

CDR3 bases: TGCGCCAGCAAGGGGCAGGGCAGCACTGAAGCTTTCTTT. This sequence encodes CASKGQGSTEAFF. The chain links TRBV5-1 to TRBJ1-1, with TRBD1 as a possible D gene (5 bases). Germline V gene data show CDR1 as SGHRS and CDR2 as YFSETQ. V was shortened by 6 bases and J by 4 bases, with 13 bases between the two germline ends. The CDR3 is 13 residues long. The whole variable domain, filled in from reference TRBV5-1 and TRBJ1-1, reads KAGVTQTPRYLIKTRGQQVTLSCSPISGHRSVSWYQQTPGQGLQFLFEYFSETQRNKGNFPGRFSGRQFSNSRSEMNVSTLELGDSALYLCASKGQGSTEAFFGQGTRLTVV.

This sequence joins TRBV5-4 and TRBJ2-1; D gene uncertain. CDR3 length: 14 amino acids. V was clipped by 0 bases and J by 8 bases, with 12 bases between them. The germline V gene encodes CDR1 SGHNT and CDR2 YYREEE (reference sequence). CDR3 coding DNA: TGTGCCAGCAGCTTGGTAAATAAGGCGGATGAGCAGTTCTTC. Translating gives CASSLVNKADEQFF. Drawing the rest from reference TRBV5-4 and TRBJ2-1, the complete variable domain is ETGVTQSPTHLIKTRGQQVTLRCSSQSGHNTVSWYQQALGQGPQFIFQYYREEENGRGNFPPRFSGLQFPNYSSELNVNALELDDSALYLCASSLVNKADEQFFGPGTRLTVL.

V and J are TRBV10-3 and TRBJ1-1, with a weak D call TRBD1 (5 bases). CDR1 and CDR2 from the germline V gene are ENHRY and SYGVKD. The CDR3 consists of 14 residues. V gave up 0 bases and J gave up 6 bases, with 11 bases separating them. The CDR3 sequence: CAISESGRGAEAFF. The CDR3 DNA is TGTGCCATCAGTGAGTCCGGCAGAGGGGCTGAAGCTTTCTTT.

The CDR3: CASSLSAVLNYGYTF. CDR3 nucleotide sequence: TGTGCCAGCAGTTTATCGGCGGTCCTTAACTATGGCTACACCTTC. This sequence joins TRBV27 and TRBJ1-2; D not certain. The ends were cut back, 0 bases at V and 1 base at J, with 9 bases in the middle. This CDR3 comprises 15 residues. Germline V gives CDR1 MNHEY, CDR2 SMNVEV (reference sequence).

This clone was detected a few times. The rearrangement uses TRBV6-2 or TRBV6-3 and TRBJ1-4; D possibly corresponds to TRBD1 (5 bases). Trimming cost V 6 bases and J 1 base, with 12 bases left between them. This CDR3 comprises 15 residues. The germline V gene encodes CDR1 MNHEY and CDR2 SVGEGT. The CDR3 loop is CASSSDSVTNEKLFF. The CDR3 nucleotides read TGTGCCAGCAGCTCCGACAGCGTAACTAATGAAAAACTGTTTTTT.

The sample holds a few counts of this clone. The CDR3 protein is CASSQDHATGNSPLHF. CDR3 coding DNA: TGCGCCAGCAGCCAAGATCATGCGACAGGGAATTCACCCCTCCACTTT. The chain couples TRBV4-3 to TRBJ1-6; 7 bases fit TRBD1. Germline V gene data show CDR1 as LGHNA and CDR2 as YSLEER. After removal of 0 bases from V and 7 bases from J, the junction contained 6 bases not matched to a gene. The CDR3 runs 16 residues.

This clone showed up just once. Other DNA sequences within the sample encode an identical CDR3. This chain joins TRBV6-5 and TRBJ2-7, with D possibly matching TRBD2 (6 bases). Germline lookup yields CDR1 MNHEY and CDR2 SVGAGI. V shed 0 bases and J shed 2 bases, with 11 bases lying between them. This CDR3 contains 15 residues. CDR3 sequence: CASSYSRGETYEQYF. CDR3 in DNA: TGTGCCAGCAGTTACTCTCGCGGGGAAACCTACGAGCAGTACTTC.

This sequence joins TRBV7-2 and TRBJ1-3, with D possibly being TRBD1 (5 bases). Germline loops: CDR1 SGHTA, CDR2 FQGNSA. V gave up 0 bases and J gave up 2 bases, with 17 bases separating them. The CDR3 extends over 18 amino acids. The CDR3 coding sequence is TGTGCCAGCAGCTTAGCGTCAACGTATGGGGGGGCTGGAAACACCATATATTTT. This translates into CASSLASTYGGAGNTIYF.

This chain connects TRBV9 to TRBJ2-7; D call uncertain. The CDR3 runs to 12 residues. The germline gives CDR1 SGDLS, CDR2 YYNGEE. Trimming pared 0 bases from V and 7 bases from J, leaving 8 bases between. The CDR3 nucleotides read TGTGCCAGCAGCGTAGGAGGTGGGGAGCAGTACTTC. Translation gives CASSVGGGEQYF.

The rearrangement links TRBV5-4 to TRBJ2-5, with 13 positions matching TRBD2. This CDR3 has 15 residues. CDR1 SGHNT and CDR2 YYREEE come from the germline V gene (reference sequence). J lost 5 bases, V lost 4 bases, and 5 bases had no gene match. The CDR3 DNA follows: TGTGCCAGCAGCCCACTAGCGGGGGGGCGGGAGACCCAGTACTTC. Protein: CASSPLAGGRETQYF.

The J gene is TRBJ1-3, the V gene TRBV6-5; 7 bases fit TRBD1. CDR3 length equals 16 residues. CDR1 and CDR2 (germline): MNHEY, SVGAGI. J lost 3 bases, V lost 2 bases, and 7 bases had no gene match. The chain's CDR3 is CASSYGGQGVGNTIYF. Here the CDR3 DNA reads TGTGCCAGCAGTTACGGTGGCCAGGGGGTTGGAAACACCATATATTTT.

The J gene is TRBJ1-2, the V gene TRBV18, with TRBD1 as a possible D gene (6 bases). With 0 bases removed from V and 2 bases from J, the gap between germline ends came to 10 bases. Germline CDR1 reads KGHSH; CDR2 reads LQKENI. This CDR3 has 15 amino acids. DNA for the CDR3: TGTGCCAGCTCACCACCCCAGGGGTACAACTATGGCTACACCTTC. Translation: CASSPPQGYNYGYTF.

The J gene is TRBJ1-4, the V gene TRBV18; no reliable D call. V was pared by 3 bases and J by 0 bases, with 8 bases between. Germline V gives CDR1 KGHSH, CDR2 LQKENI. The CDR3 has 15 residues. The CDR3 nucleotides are TGTGCCAGCTCACCCCAGGAGGCAACTAATGAAAAACTGTTTTTT. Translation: CASSPQEATNEKLFF. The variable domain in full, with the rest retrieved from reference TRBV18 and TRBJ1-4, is NAGVMQNPRHLVRRRGQEARLRCSPMKGHSHVYWYRQLPEEGLKFMVYLQKENIIDESGMPKERFSAEFPKEGPSILRIQQVVRGDSAAYFCASSPQEATNEKLFFGSGTQLSVL.

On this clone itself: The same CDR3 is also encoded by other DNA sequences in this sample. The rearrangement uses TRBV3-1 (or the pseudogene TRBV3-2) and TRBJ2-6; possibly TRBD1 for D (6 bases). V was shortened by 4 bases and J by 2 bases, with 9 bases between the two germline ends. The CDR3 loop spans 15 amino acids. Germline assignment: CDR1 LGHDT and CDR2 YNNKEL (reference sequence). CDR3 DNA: TGTGCCAGCAGCCCAGCAGGGGCTGGGGCCAACGTCCTGACTTTC. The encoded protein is CASSPAGAGANVLTF.

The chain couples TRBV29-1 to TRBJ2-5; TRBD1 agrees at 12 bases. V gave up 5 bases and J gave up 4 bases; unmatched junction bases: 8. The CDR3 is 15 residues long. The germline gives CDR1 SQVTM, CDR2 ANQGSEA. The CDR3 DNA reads TGCAGCGTTACAACCGGGACAGGGGGCGGAGAGACCCAGTACTTC. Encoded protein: CSVTTGTGGGETQYF.

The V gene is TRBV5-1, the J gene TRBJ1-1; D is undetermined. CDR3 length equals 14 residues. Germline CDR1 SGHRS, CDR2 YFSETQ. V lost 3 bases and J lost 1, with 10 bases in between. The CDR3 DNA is TGCGCCAGCAGCTCTAGCTTGGGGAACACTGAAGCTTTCTTT. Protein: CASSSSLGNTEAFF.

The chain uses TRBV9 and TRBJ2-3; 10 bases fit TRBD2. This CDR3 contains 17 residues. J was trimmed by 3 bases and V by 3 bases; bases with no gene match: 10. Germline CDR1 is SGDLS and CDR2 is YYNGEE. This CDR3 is CASSERAGGPGTDTQYF. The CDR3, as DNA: TGTGCCAGCAGCGAGCGAGCGGGGGGGCCTGGAACAGATACGCAGTATTTT.